This TCR beta chain came from a study of T cells after yellow fever vaccination. On the study more broadly: Some fractions had low cell numbers, and these were prepared with SMART-Seq v4 Ultra Low Input.

TCRdb re-derived calls from the 5' RACE reads in MiXCR, one entry per CDR3 protein. The sample shows some 560,000 distinct CDR3 sequences, roughly 19% of them seen only once. Whole-study findings and limits: It was a weaker secondary response, yet one that peaked faster, at day 5 versus 15. Abundant clonotypes from the bulk population could contaminate FACS-sorted repertoires.

With regard to this clonotype: No antigen is known for it.

The ends were cut back, 3 bases at V and 4 bases at J, with 5 bases in the middle. CDR1 and CDR2 (germline): LGHDT, YNNKEL (reference sequence). The CDR3 is 12 residues long. The sequences come from PBMCs, collected 15 days after the yellow fever booster vaccination. The chain uses TRBV3-1 and TRBJ2-3, with no clear D. This TCR was recovered from a man younger than 45 who received the YFV17D yellow fever vaccine. CDR3 nucleotide sequence: TGTGCCAGCAGCCATGAGTCAGATACGCAGTATTTT. Its protein product is CASSHESDTQYF.